The T cell receptor (beta chain) under discussion was sequenced for a study of shared clonotypes between healthy human individuals. Measured with immunoSEQ multiplex PCR; TCRdb has only the in-frame clones, and not every one. In the table there are hundreds of thousands of clones, approximately 96% of which are singletons. As defined, naive CD8 cells were CD45RO-negative and positively selected for CCR7, with terminally differentiated effector memory CD45RA+ cells excluded. Trimming took off 0 bases at V and 10 bases at J, with 10 bases between the two ends. This CDR3 comprises 13 residues. Germline V gene data show CDR1 as SEHNR and CDR2 as FQNEAQ (reference sequence).

The chain uses TRBV7-9 and TRBJ2-1; D is unclear. Sequencing input: naive CD8+ T cells sorted from blood. This TCR was recovered from a young woman in good health. The CDR3 region is CASSLALSSEQFF. The CDR3 coding sequence is TGTGCCAGCAGCTTAGCGCTAAGTAGCGAGCAGTTCTTC.